A single sample gave rise to the 21 T cell receptor beta chains below, sequenced in a study of fetal regulatory T cell absence and autoimmunity. Sequencing was performed with immunoSEQ multiplex PCR; in TCRdb, only in-frame clones are kept and a portion is missing. This sample yields just over 45,000 clones, of which 70% to 85% are seen a single time; 0.41% belongs to the top ten. The material sequenced was cord blood. The source of these receptors is a newborn boy with IPEX syndrome.

The chain combines TRBV30 with TRBJ2-1; D not resolved. The CDR3 length is 13 residues. In germline, CDR1 is GTSNPN, CDR2 SVGIG (reference sequence). Between the trimmed V and J ends, which lost 0 bases and 4 bases, there was a span of 7 bases. The CDR3: CAWSVQQYNEQFF. CDR3 nucleotides: TGTGCCTGGAGTGTCCAACAATACAATGAGCAGTTCTTC.

J is TRBJ2-1 and V is TRBV6-5; no clear D gene. The CDR3 runs to 12 residues. V was cut by 7 bases and J by 6 bases, with 10 bases left in between. Germline V gene sequence: CDR1 MNHEY, CDR2 SVGAGI. The CDR3 here is CASTGTSNEQFF. As DNA, the CDR3 is TGTGCCAGCACCGGTACTTCCAATGAGCAGTTCTTC.

The rearrangement links TRBV7-8 to TRBJ1-5; D is ambiguous. CDR1 is SGHVS, CDR2 FQNEAQ, per germline. Trimming shortened V by 0 bases and J by 5 bases, and 11 bases separated the two germline ends. The CDR3 loop spans 15 amino acids. CDR3 loop: CASSLAPNNYQPQHF. The CDR3 DNA follows: TGTGCCAGCAGCTTAGCGCCGAACAACTATCAGCCCCAGCATTTT.

This rearrangement joins TRBV5-6 to TRBJ2-7; TRBD2 matches at 14 bases. J gave up 7 bases and V 3 bases, and 9 bases lay outside the gene matches. CDR1 is SGHDT, CDR2 YYEEEE, per germline. The CDR3 is 16 residues long. The CDR3 loop is CASSWGLAGAISEQYF. DNA of the CDR3: TGTGCCAGCAGCTGGGGACTAGCGGGGGCCATCTCAGAGCAGTACTTC.

The gene calls are TRBV7-2 and TRBJ2-4, with 9 positions matching TRBD2. This CDR3 is built from 16 residues. CDR1 is SGHTA, CDR2 FQGNSA, per germline. With V trimmed by 3 bases and J by 7 bases, 10 bases remained unmatched. This CDR3 reads CASSFAGGPGVNIQYF. The CDR3 DNA follows: TGTGCCAGCAGCTTCGCGGGAGGGCCGGGGGTGAACATTCAGTACTTC.

The J gene is TRBJ1-2, the V gene TRBV4-1; D remains ambiguous. This CDR3 is built from 15 residues. Germline CDR1 reads MGHRA; CDR2 reads YSYEKL. V gave up 0 bases and J gave up 5 bases, with 13 bases separating them. This CDR3 is CASSQDAQEGYGYTF. Here the CDR3 DNA reads TGCGCCAGCAGCCAAGACGCGCAGGAAGGATATGGCTACACCTTC.

J is TRBJ1-1 and V is TRBV4-1, with D tentatively TRBD1 (5 bases). V shed 3 bases and J shed 5 bases, with 10 bases lying between them. The CDR3 is made up of 13 amino acids. The germline gives CDR1 MGHRA, CDR2 YSYEKL. CDR3 DNA: TGCGCCAGCAGCCATGGGGGGAGGACTGAAGCTTTCTTT. Its protein product is CASSHGGRTEAFF.

CDR3 amino acids: CASSLWRRGLTGELFF. CDR3 DNA: TGTGCCAGCAGTTTATGGAGGCGGGGCCTCACCGGGGAGCTGTTTTTT. V is TRBV27 and J is TRBJ2-2; TRBD2 might be the D (6 bases). This CDR3 contains 16 residues. The germline V gene encodes CDR1 MNHEY and CDR2 SMNVEV (reference sequence). V lost 1 base, J lost 4 bases, and 13 bases lay in between.

In its sample, this clone was seen a few times. The CDR3: CASNGEVYEQYF. CDR3 sequence (DNA): TGTGCCAGCAATGGGGAGGTCTACGAGCAGTACTTC. This rearrangement joins TRBV11-2 to TRBJ2-7, with a possible D match to TRBD2 (6 bases). Germline V gene data show CDR1 as SGHAT and CDR2 as FQNNGV. CDR3 length: 12 amino acids. V was trimmed by 7 bases and J by 3 bases, leaving 10 bases between them.

Here the CDR3 reads CASSQGTGGNEQFF. The CDR3, as DNA: TGCGCCAGCAGCCAAGGGACAGGGGGCAATGAGCAGTTCTTC. V gene TRBV4-1 combines with J gene TRBJ2-1; 10 bases are a match to TRBD1. CDR3 length equals 14 residues. Germline V CDR1 and CDR2: MGHRA, YSYEKL. J was trimmed by 6 bases and V by 1 base; bases with no gene match: 0.

CDR3 sequence: CASKVNTEAFF. DNA for the CDR3: TGTGCCAGCAAGGTCAACACTGAAGCTTTCTTT. This rearrangement joins TRBV2 to TRBJ1-1; D unresolved. Trimming removed 7 bases at V and 2 bases at J, with 5 bases between. The germline V gene has CDR1 SNHLY and CDR2 FYNNEI. The CDR3 runs 11 residues.

The rearrangement links TRBV6-5 to TRBJ1-2; D is unresolved. Per the germline V gene, CDR1 is MNHEY and CDR2 is SVGAGI. The CDR3 has 13 residues. The germline V and J ends were trimmed by 1 base and 4 bases, with 7 bases remaining between them. DNA of the CDR3: TGTGCCAGCAGTTACTATCGGACCTATGGCTACACCTTC. Translation: CASSYYRTYGYTF.

Only a few counts were recorded for this clone. The rearrangement uses TRBV10-1 and TRBJ1-1; no clear D. Trimming removed 2 bases at V and 0 bases at J, with 4 bases between. There are 13 residues in the CDR3. From germline, CDR1 is WNHNN and CDR2 SYGVQD (reference sequence). The DNA of the CDR3 is TGCGCCAGCAGTGAGACTGTGAACACTGAAGCTTTCTTT. Its translation is CASSETVNTEAFF.

The rearrangement joins TRBV2 to TRBJ1-2, with D possibly TRBD1 on 5 matching bases. Germline values: CDR1 SNHLY, CDR2 FYNNEI. Trimming removed 11 bases at V and 4 bases at J, with 20 bases between. The CDR3 consists of 14 residues. CDR3 loop: CALQYRTGSYGYTF. CDR3 nucleotides: TGTGCCCTACAGTACCGTACAGGATCCTATGGCTACACCTTC.

This clone was seen only once. This chain connects TRBV5-6 to TRBJ2-7, with 8 bases aligning to TRBD2. The CDR3 sequence is 15 residues long. The germline CDR1 and CDR2 sequences are SGHDT and YYEEEE. V dropped 4 bases and J dropped 3; count of bases not matched to a gene: 9. The CDR3 DNA follows: TGTGCCAGCAGCCCGAAGGCTAGCGGGTTCTACGAGCAGTACTTC. It is translated as CASSPKASGFYEQYF.

This clone appeared a single time. The CDR3 DNA reads TGTGCTAGTGGTTTGGTACTTGGGCTGAACACTGAAGCTTTCTTT. Translated: CASGLVLGLNTEAFF. This chain joins TRBV12-5 and TRBJ1-1, with unresolved D. The length of the CDR3 is 15 residues. Trimming took 0 bases from V and 0 from J, leaving 8 bases between them. Looked up from germline, CDR1 is LGHNT and CDR2 is FRNRAP.

On this clone: The junction and the germline gene differ at one end; a read error may be behind it. This chain links TRBV2 with TRBJ2-3; the match to TRBD2 covers 7 bases. CDR1 is SNHLY, CDR2 FYNNEI, per germline. The CDR3 runs 12 residues. The CDR3 sequence: CASHLTSQIPHF. The CDR3, as DNA: TGTGCCAGCCATCTGACTAGCCAAATACCCCATTTT.

The V call is TRBV11-3, the J call TRBJ2-3, with 8 bases fitting TRBD2. Looked up from germline, CDR1 is SGHNT and CDR2 is YENEEA. Losses at the gene ends were 2 bases for V and 1 base for J; bases not matched to a gene: 5. The CDR3 loop spans 16 amino acids. CDR3 loop: CASSLSGSGGTDTQYF. The CDR3, as DNA: TGTGCCAGCAGCTTATCTGGTAGCGGGGGCACAGATACGCAGTATTTT.

The CDR3 reads CASSSPGLAGVDTGELFF. CDR3 sequence (DNA): TGTGCCAGCAGCTCGCCGGGACTAGCGGGAGTCGACACCGGGGAGCTGTTTTTT. The V gene is TRBV7-9, the J gene TRBJ2-2, with TRBD2 matching 14 bases. This CDR3 is built from 18 residues. Germline-derived CDR1 and CDR2 are SEHNR and FQNEAQ (reference sequence). The V and J ends lost 4 bases and 3 bases, in that order; junction bases with no gene match: 7.

J is TRBJ1-3 and V is TRBV11-3; no definite D call. The germline V gene encodes CDR1 SGHNT and CDR2 YENEEA. This CDR3 spans 15 amino acids. Trimming stripped 1 base from V and 1 base from J, with 8 bases between. The CDR3 DNA reads TGTGCCAGCAGCTTAGGTCAGATTTCTGGAAACACCATATATTTT. It is translated as CASSLGQISGNTIYF.

The chain uses TRBV13 and TRBJ2-1, with TRBD2 identical over 8 bases. Germline CDR1 reads PRHDT; CDR2 reads FYEKMQ (reference sequence). The CDR3 loop spans 15 amino acids. After removal of 8 bases from V and 2 bases from J, the junction contained 8 bases not matched to a gene. CDR3 protein: CASGGRGGPYNEQFF. The CDR3 bases are TGTGCCAGCGGAGGCCGGGGGGGCCCCTACAATGAGCAGTTCTTC.